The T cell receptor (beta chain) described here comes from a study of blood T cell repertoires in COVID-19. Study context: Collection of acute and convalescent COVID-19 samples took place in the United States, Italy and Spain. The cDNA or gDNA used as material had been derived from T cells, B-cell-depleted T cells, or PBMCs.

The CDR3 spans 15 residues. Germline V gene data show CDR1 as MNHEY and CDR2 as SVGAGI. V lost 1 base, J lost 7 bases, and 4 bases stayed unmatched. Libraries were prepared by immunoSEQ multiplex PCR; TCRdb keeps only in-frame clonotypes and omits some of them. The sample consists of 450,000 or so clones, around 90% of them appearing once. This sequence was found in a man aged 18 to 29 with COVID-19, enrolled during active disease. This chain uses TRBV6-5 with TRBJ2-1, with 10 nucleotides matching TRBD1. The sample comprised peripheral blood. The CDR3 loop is CASSYYGTGVNEQFF. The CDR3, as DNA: TGTGCCAGCAGTTACTACGGGACAGGGGTGAATGAGCAGTTCTTC.